This TCR beta chain was recorded in a study of CD8 T cells in Susac syndrome. Study-wide findings and caveats: The study recognized that its TCR sequencing and HLA analysis covered a relatively small number of individuals.

The CDR3 is 14 residues long. Germline-derived CDR1 and CDR2 are SSHAT and FNYEAQ (reference sequence). After extraction with the RNeasy kit, about 0.5 to 1 ug of the RNA was reverse transcribed using random hexamers. Amplification of TCR beta CDR3 by immunoSEQ multiplex PCR spanned 54 Vbeta and 13 Jbeta. TCRdb re-analysed the immunoSEQ multiplex PCR reads in MiXCR, keeping a single row per CDR3 protein. Of 180,000 or so distinct CDR3 sequences in the sample, approximately 94% were seen once. Comments on this clonotype: Its target is unknown. An end of the junction does not agree with germline; a read error may underlie this.

FACS enriched CD8+ TEMRA cells, while bulk CD8+ and CD4+ were negatively isolated. The chain joins TRBV7-7 to TRBJ2-2, with a weak D call TRBD2 (5 bases). This sequence was found in a human donor with multiple sclerosis. Sequencing used CD4+ T cells from PBMCs. CDR3: CASSLGGHTGELFF. As DNA, the CDR3 is TGTGCTAGCAGCTTAGGAGGCCACACCGGGGAGCTGTTTTTT.